The rows below give T cell receptor beta chains drawn from one sample of a study of OX40 agonist ivuxolimab in advanced cancers. Method: immunoSEQ multiplex PCR; TCRdb's copy keeps in-frame clones and lacks some. Counted here are 60,000 to 100,000 clones, over 80% occurring once; the ten biggest clones make up roughly 0.54%. Sequenced here: CD4+ or CD8+ T cells sorted from blood, sampled in a trial of the OX40 agonist ivuxolimab. The source is an adult with an advanced solid tumor such as melanoma, head and neck, liver or kidney cancer. Both conserved end residues are part of each CDR3. The D gene is left open where the match is weak. Size tells how often a clone was seen (once, few, many) or the class of an expanded clone, and some rows leave it out.

CDR3aa: CASSYDTSSGNTIYF; CDR3nt: TGTGCCAGCAGTTACGATACCAGCTCTGGAAACACCATATATTTT; v_gene: TRBV6-6; len: 15; d_gene: -; abundance: -; j_gene: TRBJ1-3
CDR3aa: CASSEQGQSSSYNSPLHF; CDR3nt: TGTGCCAGCAGTGAACAGGGGCAGTCGAGCTCCTATAATTCACCCCTCCACTTT; v_gene: TRBV2; len: 18; d_gene: -; abundance: -; j_gene: TRBJ1-6
CDR3aa: CASSHDRGGLSEQFF; CDR3nt: TGTGCCAGCTCACATGACAGGGGGGGACTCTCTGAGCAGTTCTTC; v_gene: TRBV18; len: 15; d_gene: TRBD1; abundance: once; j_gene: TRBJ2-1
CDR3aa: CASSQAGVVRTEAFF; CDR3nt: TGTGCCAGCAGCCAAGCAGGGGTAGTTCGGACTGAAGCTTTCTTT; v_gene: TRBV14; len: 15; d_gene: -; abundance: -; j_gene: TRBJ1-1
CDR3aa: CSVRGQNTEAFF; CDR3nt: TGCAGCGTTAGGGGCCAGAACACTGAAGCTTTCTTT; v_gene: TRBV29-1; len: 12; d_gene: -; abundance: few; j_gene: TRBJ1-1
CDR3aa: CASSPGLASTDTQYF; CDR3nt: TGTGCCAGCAGCCCGGGACTCGCTAGCACAGATACGCAGTATTTT; v_gene: TRBV6-1; len: 15; d_gene: -; abundance: -; j_gene: TRBJ2-3
CDR3aa: CASSPGTGVYGYTF; CDR3nt: TGTGCCAGCAGCCCCGGGACAGGGGTCTATGGCTACACCTTC; v_gene: TRBV6-5; len: 14; d_gene: TRBD1; abundance: -; j_gene: TRBJ1-2
CDR3aa: CASSESRRTGVAYNSPLHF; CDR3nt: TGCGCCAGCAGTGAGTCCCGGAGGACAGGGGTCGCCTATAATTCACCCCTCCACTTT; v_gene: TRBV10-2; len: 19; d_gene: TRBD1; abundance: -; j_gene: TRBJ1-6
CDR3aa: CASSPQTGDSSEQFF; CDR3nt: TGTGCCAGCTCCCCCCAAACGGGGGACTCGAGTGAGCAGTTCTTC; v_gene: TRBV18; len: 15; d_gene: -; abundance: -; j_gene: TRBJ2-1
CDR3aa: CASKGRGTYNEQFF; CDR3nt: TGTGCCTCGAAGGGGCGGGGTACCTACAATGAGCAGTTCTTC; v_gene: TRBV7-8; len: 14; d_gene: -; abundance: -; j_gene: TRBJ2-1
CDR3aa: CASRWSQGDTQYF; CDR3nt: TGTGCCAGCAGATGGTCCCAGGGGGATACGCAGTATTTT; v_gene: TRBV7-8; len: 13; d_gene: -; abundance: -; j_gene: TRBJ2-3
CDR3aa: CASSRHGGNTEAFF; CDR3nt: TGTGCCAGCAGCCGACATGGAGGGAACACTGAAGCTTTCTTT; v_gene: TRBV7-9; len: 14; d_gene: -; abundance: -; j_gene: TRBJ1-1
CDR3aa: CASSYSGSETQYF; CDR3nt: TGTGCCAGCAGTTATAGCGGGAGCGAGACCCAGTACTTC; v_gene: TRBV7-3; len: 13; d_gene: TRBD2; abundance: few; j_gene: TRBJ2-5
CDR3aa: CASSEGGRAYNSPLHF; CDR3nt: TGTGCCAGCAGTGAGGGGGGAAGGGCCTATAATTCACCCCTCCACTTT; v_gene: TRBV2; len: 16; d_gene: -; abundance: -; j_gene: TRBJ1-6
CDR3aa: CASSLLAGRLLGGYEQYF; CDR3nt: TGTGCCAGCAGCTTACTAGCGGGGAGGCTACTTGGGGGCTACGAGCAGTACTTC; v_gene: TRBV11-2; len: 18; d_gene: TRBD2; abundance: -; j_gene: TRBJ2-7
CDR3aa: CASSQEGLSGYGYTF; CDR3nt: TGCGCCAGCAGCCAAGAAGGCCTCAGTGGCTATGGCTACACCTTC; v_gene: TRBV4-1; len: 15; d_gene: -; abundance: -; j_gene: TRBJ1-2
CDR3aa: CASSLVGIEHDEAFF; CDR3nt: TGTGCCAGCAGCTTAGTGGGGATAGAACACGATGAAGCTTTCTTT; v_gene: TRBV11-2; len: 15; d_gene: -; abundance: -; j_gene: TRBJ1-1
CDR3aa: CASSPGTGGLYEQFF; CDR3nt: TGCGCCAGCAGCCCCGGGACAGGGGGCCTCTATGAGCAGTTCTTC; v_gene: TRBV5-1; len: 15; d_gene: TRBD1; abundance: -; j_gene: TRBJ2-1
CDR3aa: CASSPDRAGYGYTF; CDR3nt: TGCGCCAGCAGCCCGGACAGGGCGGGCTATGGCTACACCTTC; v_gene: TRBV5-1; len: 14; d_gene: TRBD1; abundance: -; j_gene: TRBJ1-2